These 10 T cell receptor beta chains came from one sample sequenced in a study of blood T cell repertoires in COVID-19. Using immunoSEQ multiplex PCR, the repertoire was profiled, and TCRdb retains in-frame clones only, with some absent. Of tens of thousands of clones detected, approximately 88% appear once; the ten largest clones hold approximately 4.8%. Sequences were obtained from peripheral blood. These receptors were obtained from a human donor in a cohort sampled during active COVID-19.

This clone has just a few counts. The chain couples TRBV30 to TRBJ2-1; the D gene is possibly TRBD1 (6 bases). Germline V gives CDR1 GTSNPN, CDR2 SVGIG (reference sequence). The CDR3 sequence is 15 residues long. V was shortened by 0 bases and J by 6 bases, with 15 bases between the two germline ends. The CDR3 sequence: CAWSVTQGTSNEQFF. DNA for the CDR3: TGTGCCTGGAGTGTAACACAGGGTACCTCCAATGAGCAGTTCTTC.

The J gene is TRBJ1-2, the V gene TRBV29-1; D not resolved. Trimming took off 7 bases at V and 8 bases at J, with 5 bases between the two ends. This CDR3 comprises 8 residues. Germline CDR1 and CDR2: SQVTM and ANQGSEA. CDR3 DNA sequence: TGCAGCGCTATGGGCTACACCTTC. Its protein product is CSAMGYTF.

The chain is built from TRBV4-1 and TRBJ2-1; TRBD2 matches 8 bases. The CDR3 totals 17 residues. The germline CDR1 and CDR2 sequences are MGHRA and YSYEKL. The J segment lost 2 bases and the V segment lost 4 bases, leaving 10 bases of the junction unmatched. CDR3 in amino acids: CASSPRGAGEAYNEQFF. CDR3 DNA: TGCGCCAGCAGCCCCCGGGGAGCGGGAGAAGCCTACAATGAGCAGTTCTTC.

The V call is TRBV18, the J call TRBJ2-4; 9 bases agree with TRBD1. The trim removed 0 bases at V and 7 bases at J, leaving 4 bases unmatched. The CDR3 has 15 residues. The germline gives CDR1 KGHSH, CDR2 LQKENI. As DNA, the CDR3 is TGTGCCAGCTCACCACCACAGGGGGCGGGGAACATTCAGTACTTC. Translated: CASSPPQGAGNIQYF. The full variable domain, its missing parts supplied by reference TRBV18 and TRBJ2-4, is NAGVMQNPRHLVRRRGQEARLRCSPMKGHSHVYWYRQLPEEGLKFMVYLQKENIIDESGMPKERFSAEFPKEGPSILRIQQVVRGDSAAYFCASSPPQGAGNIQYFGAGTRLSVL.

The V and J genes are TRBV7-9 and TRBJ2-1; TRBD2 matches 10 bases. With V trimmed by 8 bases and J by 4 bases, 5 bases remained unmatched. This CDR3 contains 14 residues. Germline CDR1 and CDR2: SEHNR and FQNEAQ (reference sequence). The CDR3 DNA reads TGTGCCAGCGGGGCTAGCGGGAGATACAATGAGCAGTTCTTC. Residues: CASGASGRYNEQFF.

The V gene is TRBV29-1, the J gene TRBJ2-7, with a possible D match to TRBD2 (6 bases). Germline CDR1 is SQVTM and CDR2 is ANQGSEA. CDR3 length equals 12 residues. V lost 5 bases and J lost 7, with 15 bases in between. The CDR3 protein is CSVPGPGGEQYF. The CDR3 DNA is TGCAGCGTTCCCGGGCCCGGGGGAGAGCAGTACTTC.

The J gene is TRBJ1-4, the V gene TRBV12-5, with no clear D. CDR1 and CDR2 from the germline V gene are LGHNT and FRNRAP. The CDR3 contains 14 residues. The ends were cut back, 4 bases at V and 6 bases at J, with 12 bases in the middle. This CDR3 reads CASGSEGLDEKLFF. In nucleotides, the CDR3 is TGTGCTAGTGGTTCGGAGGGCCTTGATGAAAAACTGTTTTTT. Supplemented by reference TRBV12-5 and TRBJ1-4, the full variable domain reads DARVTQTPRHKVTEMGQEVTMRCQPILGHNTVFWYRQTMMQGLELLAYFRNRAPLDDSGMPKDRFSAEMPDATLATLKIQPSEPRDSAVYFCASGSEGLDEKLFFGSGTQLSVL.

The V call is TRBV7-2, the J call TRBJ2-7; D gene unclear. There are 13 residues in the CDR3. Trimming shortened V by 2 bases and J by 2 bases, and 7 bases separated the two germline ends. Germline loops: CDR1 SGHTA, CDR2 FQGNSA. The CDR3 reads CASSLSPTYEQYF. The CDR3 DNA follows: TGTGCCAGCAGCTTAAGCCCAACCTACGAGCAGTACTTC.

V usage is TRBV4-1 and J usage is TRBJ1-2; D remains ambiguous. V lost 7 bases, J lost 2 bases, and 17 bases lay in between. Germline V gene sequence: CDR1 MGHRA, CDR2 YSYEKL. This CDR3 spans 15 amino acids. CDR3 coding DNA: TGCGCCAGCAACGCGGCCTCGGGTTTGAACTATGGCTACACCTTC. This encodes CASNAASGLNYGYTF.

This clone has more than one count but fewer than ten. This chain uses TRBV11-2 with TRBJ1-6; 7 bases are shared with TRBD1. The CDR3 has 16 residues. Germline V gives CDR1 SGHAT, CDR2 FQNNGV. Losses at the gene ends were 2 bases for V and 11 bases for J; bases not matched to a gene: 12. CDR3 DNA: TGTGCCAGCAGCTTATCCAGGACAGGAAGAGTTACACCCCTCCACTTT. This translates into CASSLSRTGRVTPLHF.